This passage covers 5 T cell receptor beta chains from one sample sequenced in a study of cytomegalovirus exposure and HLA in healthy donors. PCR was performed using 60 Vbeta and 13 Jbeta primers. Using immunoSEQ multiplex PCR, the repertoire was profiled, and TCRdb retains in-frame clones only, with some absent. The sample has 100,000 to 150,000 clones, over 60% seen once. Input material: PBMCs. These receptor sequences come from a man in his fifties or sixties in good health and CMV-seronegative.

The CDR3 reads CTSSQAGSSGEGETQYF. As DNA, the CDR3 is TGCACCAGCAGCCAAGCGGGGTCTAGCGGGGAGGGAGAGACCCAGTACTTC. The V call is TRBV1, the J call TRBJ2-5; TRBD2 is the table's D call, not checked against the DNA. TRBV1 is given as a pseudogene. The CDR3 covers 17 residues.

This CDR3 reads CAWSVYPSEAFF. Written as DNA, the CDR3 is TGTGCCTGGAGTGTGTATCCCTCTGAAGCTTTCTTT. The chain is built from TRBV30 and TRBJ1-1; unclear D gene. The CDR3 has 12 amino acids. Per germline, CDR1 GTSNPN and CDR2 SVGIG (reference sequence). Trimming took 0 bases from V and 6 from J, leaving 8 bases between them. The full variable domain, with the rest looked up from reference TRBV30 and TRBJ1-1, is SQTIHQWPATLVQPVGSPLSLECTVEGTSNPNLYWYRQAAGRGLQLLFYSVGIGQISSEVPQNLSASRPQDRQFILSSKKLLLSDSGFYLCAWSVYPSEAFFGQGTRLTVV.

This clone was detected a few times. The rearrangement joins TRBV6-1 to TRBJ1-6; D ambiguous. This CDR3 has 12 amino acids. The V gene's germline CDR1 is MNHNS and CDR2 SASEGT. V was pared by 11 bases and J by 8 bases, with 13 bases between. The CDR3 reads CAGRLPDSPLHF. The DNA for the CDR3 is TGTGCCGGTAGACTGCCGGATTCACCCCTCCACTTT.

This rearrangement joins TRBV2 to TRBJ2-5, with D tentatively TRBD2 (5 bases). Germline V gives CDR1 SNHLY, CDR2 FYNNEI. With 5 bases removed from V and 11 bases from J, the gap between germline ends came to 15 bases. This CDR3 has 12 amino acids. The CDR3 DNA sequence: TGTGCCAGCAGTCAACAAATTCCGGGGCAGTACTTC. Translation gives CASSQQIPGQYF. Together with reference TRBV2 and TRBJ2-5, the CDR3 gives the full variable domain: EPEVTQTPSHQVTQMGQEVILRCVPISNHLYFYWYRQILGQKVEFLVSFYNNEISEKSEIFDDQFSVERPDGSNFTLKIRSTKLEDSAMYFCASSQQIPGQYFGPGTRLLVL.

V gene TRBV7-6 combines with J gene TRBJ2-7, with 8 bases aligning to TRBD1. The CDR3 has 14 residues. V shed 5 bases, J shed 0 bases, and the junction held 3 bases outside the gene matches. CDR1 and CDR2 from the germline V gene are SGHVS and FNYEAQ. The CDR3 region has the DNA TGTGCCAGCAGCGGACAGGGAAGCTCCTACGAGCAGTACTTC. Its protein is CASSGQGSSYEQYF.